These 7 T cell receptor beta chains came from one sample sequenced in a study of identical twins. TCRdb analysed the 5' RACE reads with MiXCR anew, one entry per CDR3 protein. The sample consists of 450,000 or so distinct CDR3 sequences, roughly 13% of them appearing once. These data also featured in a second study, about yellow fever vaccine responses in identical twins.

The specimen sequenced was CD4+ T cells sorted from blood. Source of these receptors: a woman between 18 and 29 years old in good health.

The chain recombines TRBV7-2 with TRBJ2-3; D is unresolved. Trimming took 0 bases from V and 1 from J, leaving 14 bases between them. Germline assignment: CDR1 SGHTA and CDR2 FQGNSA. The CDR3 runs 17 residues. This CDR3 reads CASSLAVGVRGTDTQYF. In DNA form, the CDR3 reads TGTGCCAGCAGCTTAGCTGTTGGAGTACGGGGCACAGATACGCAGTATTTT.

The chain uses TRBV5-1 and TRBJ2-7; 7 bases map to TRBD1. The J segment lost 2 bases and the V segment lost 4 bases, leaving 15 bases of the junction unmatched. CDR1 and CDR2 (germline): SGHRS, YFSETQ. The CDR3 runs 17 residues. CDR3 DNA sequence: TGCGCCAGCAGCCCACAAACAGGGGCGATAACTGCCTACGAGCAGTACTTC. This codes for CASSPQTGAITAYEQYF.

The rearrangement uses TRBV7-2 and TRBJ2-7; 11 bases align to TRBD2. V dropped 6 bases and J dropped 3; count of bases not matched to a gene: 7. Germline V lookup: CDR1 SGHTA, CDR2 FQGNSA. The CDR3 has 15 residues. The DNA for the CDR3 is TGTGCCAGCAGACCAACCGGGACTAGCGGCTACGAGCAGTACTTC. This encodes CASRPTGTSGYEQYF.

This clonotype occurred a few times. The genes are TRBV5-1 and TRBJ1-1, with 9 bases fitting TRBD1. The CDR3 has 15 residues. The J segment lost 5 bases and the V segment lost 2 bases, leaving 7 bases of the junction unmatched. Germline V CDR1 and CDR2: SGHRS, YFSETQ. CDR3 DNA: TGCGCCAGCAGCTTTACAGGGGGCGCCGGAACTGAAGCTTTCTTT. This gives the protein CASSFTGGAGTEAFF. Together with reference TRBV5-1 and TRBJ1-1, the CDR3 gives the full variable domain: KAGVTQTPRYLIKTRGQQVTLSCSPISGHRSVSWYQQTPGQGLQFLFEYFSETQRNKGNFPGRFSGRQFSNSRSEMNVSTLELGDSALYLCASSFTGGAGTEAFFGQGTRLTVV.

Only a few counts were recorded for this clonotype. The CDR3 loop reads CASSTDRDRYEQYF. CDR3 DNA: TGTGCCAGCAGCACCGATCGGGACCGCTACGAGCAGTACTTC. The chain has TRBV9 and TRBJ2-7; D possibly matches TRBD1 or TRBD2 (5 bases each). Trimming stripped 4 bases from V and 3 bases from J, with 14 bases between. Germline V gene lookup returns CDR1 SGDLS and CDR2 YYNGEE. CDR3 length: 14 residues.

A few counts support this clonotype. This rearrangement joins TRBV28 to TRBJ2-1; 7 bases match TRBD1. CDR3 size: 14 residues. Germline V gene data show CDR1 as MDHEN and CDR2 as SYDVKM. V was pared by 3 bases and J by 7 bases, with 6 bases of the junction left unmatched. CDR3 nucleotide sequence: TGTGCCAGCAGTTTCGGGACAGCCCAGAATGAGCAGTTCTTC. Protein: CASSFGTAQNEQFF.

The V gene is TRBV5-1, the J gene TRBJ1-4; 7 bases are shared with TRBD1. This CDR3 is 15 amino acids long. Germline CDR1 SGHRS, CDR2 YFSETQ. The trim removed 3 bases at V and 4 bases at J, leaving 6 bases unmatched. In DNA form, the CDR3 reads TGCGCCAGCAGCTCCGGACAGGCTAATAATGAAAAACTGTTTTTT. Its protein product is CASSSGQANNEKLFF.